Below are 9 T cell receptor beta chains sequenced from a single sample in a study of CD8+CD57+ T cells in acquired aplastic anemia. Genomic DNA was employed as the template in profiling TCR beta VDJ and CDR3. TCRdb re-derived calls from the reads in MiXCR, one entry per CDR3 protein. The sample has approximately 380,000 distinct CDR3 sequences; 65% to 80% are singletons. The sample taken for sequencing was sorted CD4+, CD8+, or CD8+CD57+ T cells (not recorded which) from PBMCs. The receptor set was obtained from a human donor in good health, serving as a control.

Details on this clonotype: An end of the junction does not agree with germline; a read error may underlie this. The chain recombines TRBV7-2 with TRBJ1-5; tentative D call: TRBD1 (5 bases). Germline loops: CDR1 SGHTA, CDR2 FQGNSA. CDR3 length: 13 amino acids. The CDR3 bases are TGTGCCAGCAGCTTAGAAAGTCTGGACCCAGGGTTCTTT. Protein product: CASSLESLDPGFF.

This clonotype was picked up many times. The chain couples TRBV20-1 to TRBJ1-4; 7 nucleotides match TRBD1. Germline-derived CDR1 and CDR2 are DFQATT and SNEGSKA (reference sequence). J lost 3 bases, V lost 4 bases, and 5 bases had no gene match. CDR3 length: 14 residues. The chain's CDR3 is CSATTGTANEKLFF. The CDR3 region has the DNA TGCAGTGCTACCACCGGGACAGCTAATGAAAAACTGTTTTTT.

This clonotype was seen at least ten times. CDR3 in DNA: TGTGCTAGTGGTTTGGTAGTCAGCGGCGGCCATGAGCAGTTCTTC. This translates into CASGLVVSGGHEQFF. The gene calls are TRBV12-5 and TRBJ2-1; tentative D call: TRBD2 (5 bases). CDR3 length equals 15 residues. CDR1 and CDR2 from the germline V gene are LGHNT and FRNRAP. Trimming took 0 bases from V and 8 from J, leaving 14 bases between them.

The rearrangement links TRBV7-2 to TRBJ1-5; perhaps TRBD1 as D (5 bases). The CDR3 runs 15 residues. Germline V gives CDR1 SGHTA, CDR2 FQGNSA. Trimming removed 7 bases at V and 6 bases at J, with 19 bases between. As DNA, the CDR3 is TGTGCCAGCATCAGGGACGGGGGTGACACTCAGCCCCAGCATTTT. Its protein is CASIRDGGDTQPQHF.

This clonotype was counted many times. The chain joins TRBV6-5 to TRBJ2-7; 9 bases agree with TRBD1. The CDR3 consists of 14 residues. V was pared by 8 bases and J by 4 bases, with 9 bases of the junction left unmatched. In germline, CDR1 is MNHEY, CDR2 SVGAGI. In DNA, the CDR3 is TGTGCCAGCCGACAGGGACAGGGTTTGTACGAGCAGTACTTC. Translated: CASRQGQGLYEQYF.

The rearrangement uses TRBV19 and TRBJ1-5; no firm D call. CDR3 size: 15 residues. The germline gives CDR1 LNHDA, CDR2 SQIVND (reference sequence). Between the trimmed V and J ends, which lost 9 bases and 2 bases, there was a span of 17 bases. CDR3 nucleotides: TGTGCCAGCAGTGAAAATTTTGGGGGCAATCAGCCCCAGCATTTT. This gives the protein CASSENFGGNQPQHF.

This clonotype was detected many times. V usage is TRBV12-3 or TRBV12-4 and J usage is TRBJ1-3; no clear D. V lost 8 bases and J 0 bases, leaving 5 bases between the germline ends. This CDR3 region has 12 residues. CDR3 amino acids: CASQNSGNTIYF. The CDR3 DNA reads TGTGCCAGCCAGAACTCTGGAAACACCATATATTTT.

This chain connects TRBV20-1 to TRBJ2-7; unclear D gene. Trimming took off 5 bases at V and 4 bases at J, with 21 bases between the two ends. This CDR3 contains 15 residues. Germline V gene sequence: CDR1 DFQATT, CDR2 SNEGSKA (reference sequence). The CDR3, as DNA: TGCAGTGCTTCGAGGACCTCCTACGAGCTTTACGAGCAGTACTTC. Amino acid sequence: CSASRTSYELYEQYF.

The sample holds one count of this clonotype. The V and J genes are TRBV7-8 and TRBJ2-7; D gene ambiguous. Trimming pared 4 bases from V and 2 bases from J, leaving 9 bases between. CDR1 and CDR2 (germline): SGHVS, FQNEAQ. This CDR3 comprises 13 residues. CDR3 residues: CASSSPPTYEQYF. Here the CDR3 DNA reads TGTGCCAGCAGCTCACCCCCGACCTACGAGCAGTACTTC.